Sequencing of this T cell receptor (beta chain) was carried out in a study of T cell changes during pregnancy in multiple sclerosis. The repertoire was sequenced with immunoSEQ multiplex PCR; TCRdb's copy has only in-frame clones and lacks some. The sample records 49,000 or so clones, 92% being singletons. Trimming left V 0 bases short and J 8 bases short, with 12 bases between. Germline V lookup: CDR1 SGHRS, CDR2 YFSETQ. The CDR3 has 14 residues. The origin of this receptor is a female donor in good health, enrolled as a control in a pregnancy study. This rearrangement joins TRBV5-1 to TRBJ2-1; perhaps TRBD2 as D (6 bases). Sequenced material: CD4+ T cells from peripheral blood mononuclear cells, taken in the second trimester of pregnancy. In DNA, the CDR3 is TGCGCCAGCAGCTTGGGTGAGGGGAGGCATGAGCAGTTCTTC. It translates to CASSLGEGRHEQFF.